A selection of T cell receptor beta chains follows, all from one sample in a study. TCRdb called the 5' RACE reads again in MiXCR, with one record for every CDR3 protein. Here the sample spans approximately 9,600 distinct CDR3 sequences, around 44% being singletons. The specimen sequenced was Tregs sorted from a lymph node. These receptors originate from a female donor with breast cancer. CDR3s include the opening cysteine and the closing phenylalanine or tryptophan. A D gene is named only where the DNA matches it firmly. For some rows the clone size is stated as once, few or many, or as a class when expanded; others skip it.

cdr3_nt,cdr3_aa,clone_size,v_call,j_call,d_call
TGCGCCAGCAGCCAAGCGGGACAGGGGTTCACAGATACGCAGTATTTT,CASSQAGQGFTDTQYF,.,TRBV4-1,TRBJ2-3,TRBD1
TGCAGTGCTAGATACCAAGGGGAGGGGTACAATGAGCAGTTCTTC,CSARYQGEGYNEQFF,.,TRBV20-1,TRBJ2-1,TRBD2
TGCAGTGCGCAGACAGGGATGAACACTGAAGCTTTCTTT,CSAQTGMNTEAFF,.,TRBV20-1,TRBJ1-1,TRBD1
TGCAGTGCTACGTATACCGGGACAGGGGCTAGGTACGAGCAGTACTTC,CSATYTGTGARYEQYF,.,TRBV20-1,TRBJ2-7,TRBD1
TGCGCCAGCAGCCAAGATAGGAGTCTAGAACTTGAGACCCAGTACTTC,CASSQDRSLELETQYF,few,TRBV4-1,TRBJ2-5,.
TGTGCCAGCAGTCCGGGCGCGGAGCAGTTCTTC,CASSPGAEQFF,.,TRBV27,TRBJ2-1,.
TGCGCCAGCAGTGAGAAGACAGGAATGAACACTGAAGCTTTCTTT,CASSEKTGMNTEAFF,few,TRBV10-2,TRBJ1-1,.
TGCAGCGCCCATGACACCTACGAGCAGTACTTC,CSAHDTYEQYF,few,TRBV29-1,TRBJ2-7,.
TGTGCCAGCAGCTTTTCAGGGTCTGAAGATACGCAGTATTTT,CASSFSGSEDTQYF,.,TRBV5-6,TRBJ2-3,.
TGTGCCAGCAGCTTAGTGTCGGGGGGAGGAGGGACCCAGTACTTC,CASSLVSGGGGTQYF,.,TRBV7-2,TRBJ2-5,TRBD2
TGCAGTGCTGGAGACGACAGGTTTACCGGGGAGCTGTTTTTT,CSAGDDRFTGELFF,.,TRBV20-1,TRBJ2-2,.
TGTGCCAGCAGTCTCGGACAGGGCCTGTATGAAGCTTTCTTT,CASSLGQGLYEAFF,medium-sized,TRBV6-5,TRBJ1-1,TRBD1
TGCAGTGCTACGAGAGATGGGGGGGCGCTCAATTCACCCCTCCACTTT,CSATRDGGALNSPLHF,.,TRBV20-1,TRBJ1-6,.
TGTGCAAGTCGCCCAACGCGGGTGTTCTCAGGGTTGAACACTGAAGCTTTCTTT,CASRPTRVFSGLNTEAFF,.,TRBV12-2,TRBJ1-1,.
TGTGCCAGCAGAGGACTAGCGGGAGTCCCCGAGGCCCAGTACTTC,CASRGLAGVPEAQYF,.,TRBV12-3/TRBV12-4,TRBJ2-5,TRBD2
TGTGCCAGCAAACTAGCGCTCGCGGGCTACGAGCAGTACTTC,CASKLALAGYEQYF,few,TRBV12-3/TRBV12-4,TRBJ2-7,TRBD2
TGTGCCAGCAGAGGCCCTTCACCGGGACAGGGCCCCTACGAGCAGTACTTC,CASRGPSPGQGPYEQYF,few,TRBV27,TRBJ2-7,TRBD1
TGTGCCAGCAGCCAGGAGGAGACCCAGTACTTC,CASSQEETQYF,.,TRBV28,TRBJ2-5,.
TGTGCCAGCACCAAGGCAGGGGCCTACCTTAACACTGAAGCTTTCTTT,CASTKAGAYLNTEAFF,few,TRBV7-9,TRBJ1-1,.
TGCAGTGCTAGTCAGGAACCTTCCTACGAGCAGTACTTC,CSASQEPSYEQYF,.,TRBV20-1,TRBJ2-7,.
TGCGCCAGCAGCCAAGACTCTGCGGACTTGAGACCCTACAATGAGCAGTTCTTC,CASSQDSADLRPYNEQFF,.,TRBV4-1,TRBJ2-1,.
TGTGCCAGCAGTTTAGCTGGAAACTATGGCTACACCTTC,CASSLAGNYGYTF,.,TRBV27,TRBJ1-2,.
TGTGCCAGCAGCGACGGACTAACGGACGAGCAGTACTTC,CASSDGLTDEQYF,few,TRBV9,TRBJ2-7,.